The rows below give T cell receptor beta chains drawn from one sample of a study of technical replicates of blood from a handful of donors. Only in-frame clones appear in the TCRdb table, and some are missing; sequencing was by immunoSEQ multiplex PCR. Counted here are over 80,000 clones, about 95% occurring once; the ten biggest clones make up around 0.35%. The specimen was T cells isolated from PBMCs. These TCRs come from a human donor in good health. The CDR3 runs from the conserved cysteine through the conserved F or W. A D gene is named only where the DNA matches it firmly. Not every row has a clone size; where given, it reads once, few, many or a size class.

j_call cdr3_length clone_size d_call v_call cdr3_aa cdr3_nt
TRBJ1-1 12 NA NA TRBV29-1 CSVEWGGTEAFF TGCAGCGTTGAATGGGGGGGGACTGAAGCTTTCTTT
TRBJ1-1 13 NA NA TRBV6-4 CASSQSANTEAFF TGTGCCAGCAGTCAGTCTGCGAACACTGAAGCTTTCTTT
TRBJ2-7 14 NA NA TRBV29-1 CSVAIGDTSYEQYF TGCAGCGTCGCAATAGGGGACACCTCCTACGAGCAGTACTTC
TRBJ2-1 15 NA TRBD2 TRBV30 CAWSVTAGGLYEQFF TGTGCCTGGAGTGTAACGGCGGGAGGTCTATATGAGCAGTTCTTC
TRBJ2-3 16 NA NA TRBV4-3 CASSQDSGRLTDTQYF TGCGCCAGCAGCCAAGATTCAGGCAGGTTAACAGATACGCAGTATTTT
TRBJ2-2 16 NA TRBD1 TRBV11-2 CASRRPGTGRTGELFF TGTGCCAGCAGACGTCCCGGGACAGGGCGCACCGGGGAGCTGTTTTTT
TRBJ2-3 19 NA TRBD1 TRBV27 CASSLSGQGASGSTDTQYF TGTGCCAGCAGTTTATCCGGGCAGGGGGCGTCTGGAAGCACAGATACGCAGTATTTT
TRBJ2-3 17 NA TRBD1 TRBV2 CASIEGWTGARTDTQYF TGTGCCAGCATAGAGGGTTGGACAGGGGCCCGCACAGATACGCAGTATTTT
TRBJ2-1 16 NA TRBD2 TRBV19 CASSISGRISYNEQFF TGTGCCAGTAGTATATCCGGGAGGATATCCTACAATGAGCAGTTCTTC
TRBJ2-2 14 NA TRBD2 TRBV19 CASTLRGRWGELFF TGTGCCAGTACTTTACGCGGGAGATGGGGGGAGCTGTTTTTT
TRBJ2-2 15 NA TRBD1 TRBV23-1 CASSPRDRGSGELFF TGCGCCAGCAGTCCCCGGGACAGGGGATCCGGGGAGCTGTTTTTT
TRBJ2-4 13 NA TRBD1 TRBV7-2 CASSFGQGNIQYF TGTGCCAGCAGCTTTGGACAGGGTAACATTCAGTACTTC
TRBJ2-3 15 NA TRBD2 TRBV5-4 CASSFLAGETDTQYF TGTGCCAGCAGCTTTCTAGCGGGAGAGACAGATACGCAGTATTTT
TRBJ2-1 15 NA NA TRBV30 CAGVSGYSSYNEQFF TGCGCCGGGGTAAGCGGGTACTCCTCCTACAATGAGCAGTTCTTC
TRBJ1-2 13 NA TRBD1 TRBV14 CASSLGQGDGYTF TGTGCCAGCAGCTTGGGACAGGGGGACGGCTACACCTTC
TRBJ1-5 14 NA TRBD1 TRBV28 CASSLDREAQPQHF TGTGCCAGCAGTTTAGACAGGGAGGCTCAGCCCCAGCATTTT
TRBJ2-3 15 NA NA TRBV28 CASSPWGEGTDTQYF TGTGCCAGCAGTCCGTGGGGGGAAGGAACAGATACGCAGTATTTT
TRBJ1-2 15 NA NA TRBV7-2 CASSPAQGLMDGYTF TGTGCCAGCAGCCCGGCCCAGGGGTTAATGGATGGCTACACCTTC
TRBJ1-4 17 NA NA TRBV11-2 CASSLDSGGAFYEKLFF TGTGCCAGCAGCTTAGACTCGGGGGGGGCCTTCTATGAAAAACTGTTTTTT
TRBJ2-5 11 once NA TRBV7-2 CASSSSETQYF TGTGCCAGCAGCAGTAGCGAGACCCAGTACTTC
TRBJ2-1 14 NA NA TRBV27 CASSPKLTGTEQFF TGTGCCAGCAGCCCTAAATTAACCGGGACAGAGCAGTTCTTC
TRBJ1-1 16 NA NA TRBV5-4 CASLNTVAGEIAEAFF TGTGCCAGCCTAAACACAGTGGCCGGGGAGATCGCTGAAGCTTTCTTT
TRBJ2-7 14 NA TRBD1 TRBV10-2 CASSWDRASYEQYF TGCGCCAGCAGTTGGGACAGGGCCTCCTACGAGCAGTACTTC
TRBJ1-1 15 NA NA TRBV6-5 CASSYLGDMNTEAFF TGTGCCAGCAGTTACTTGGGTGACATGAACACTGAAGCTTTCTTT
TRBJ1-1 13 NA NA TRBV9 CASSAQGKTEAFF TGTGCCAGCAGCGCACAGGGTAAAACTGAAGCTTTCTTT
TRBJ1-1 16 once TRBD1 TRBV18 CASSPAEMDRDAEAFF TGTGCCAGCTCACCAGCCGAAATGGACAGGGACGCTGAAGCTTTCTTT
TRBJ1-1 14 once NA TRBV30 CAWTLLQGSTEAFF TGTGCCTGGACTCTTTTACAGGGTAGCACTGAAGCTTTCTTT
TRBJ1-1 15 NA NA TRBV6-1 CASSRSGETNTEAFF TGTGCCAGCAGCCGATCCGGGGAGACCAACACTGAAGCTTTCTTT
TRBJ2-1 15 NA TRBD2 TRBV6-5 CASSRSGKSYNEQFF TGTGCCAGCAGTCGGAGCGGGAAATCCTACAATGAGCAGTTCTTC
TRBJ2-1 15 NA NA TRBV5-1 CASSLIRSQNNEQFF TGCGCCAGCAGCTTGATACGGAGCCAGAACAATGAGCAGTTCTTC
TRBJ2-1 16 NA NA TRBV19 CASSKKTRGSYNEQFF TGTGCCAGTAGTAAAAAGACTAGAGGGTCCTACAATGAGCAGTTCTTC
TRBJ1-3 16 NA NA TRBV5-1 CASSLAESGSGNTIYF TGCGCCAGCAGCTTGGCCGAATCGGGTTCTGGAAACACCATATATTTT
TRBJ1-5 17 NA TRBD1 TRBV6-1 CASSAKRDRVGNQPQHF TGTGCCAGCAGTGCCAAGAGGGACAGGGTGGGCAATCAGCCCCAGCATTTT
TRBJ2-3 12 NA NA TRBV6-5 CASSPGTDTQYF TGTGCCAGCAGTCCCGGCACAGATACGCAGTATTTT
TRBJ2-6 15 NA NA TRBV6-4 CARGTPSSGANVLTF TGTGCCAGGGGGACTCCTAGCTCTGGGGCCAACGTCCTGACTTTC
TRBJ2-1 15 NA NA TRBV19 CASSTTGGIYNEQFF TGTGCCAGTAGTACAACAGGCGGTATATACAATGAGCAGTTCTTC
TRBJ1-1 14 once NA TRBV6-5 CASYLGGPNTEAFF TGTGCCAGCTATTTAGGGGGACCAAACACTGAAGCTTTCTTT
TRBJ2-1 13 NA NA TRBV10-2 CASLWPLSGEQFF TGCGCCAGCCTTTGGCCTCTCTCGGGGGAGCAGTTCTTC
TRBJ2-1 13 NA NA TRBV12-5 CASGFSGHNEQFF TGTGCTAGTGGTTTTAGCGGCCACAATGAGCAGTTCTTC
TRBJ1-1 15 NA NA TRBV18 CASSLKGWVNTEAFF TGTGCCAGCTCATTAAAGGGGTGGGTAAACACTGAAGCTTTCTTT
TRBJ2-7 16 NA TRBD2 TRBV4-1 CASSQGPERGAYEQYF TGCGCCAGCAGCCAAGGGCCGGAGCGGGGGGCCTACGAGCAGTACTTC
TRBJ2-1 15 NA TRBD2 TRBV7-2 CASSLWSSGRAESVF TGTGCCAGCAGCTTGTGGTCTAGCGGGAGGGCCGAGTCGGTCTTC
TRBJ2-7 19 once TRBD2 TRBV27 CASSSVEGLAGYSSYEQYF TGTGCCAGCAGCTCTGTCGAGGGACTAGCGGGCTATAGCTCCTACGAGCAGTACTTC